A single T cell receptor (beta chain) is shown here with its context. Its target is not known. This sample is drawn from a study of blood T cells in healthy people across ages. Background on the study: Using template switching, researchers captured about one barcoded beta molecule for each two T cells. The study's findings and limits: What prevented conclusive comparison of naive and antigen-experienced cells was that PBMCs were unsorted.

A second 7 to 11 cycle PCR used barcoded and J-beta primers. TCRdb passed the 5' RACE reads through MiXCR, listing each CDR3 protein once. The table has about 1,500,000 distinct CDR3 sequences, about 43% seen once. Per-sample yields of isolated PBMCs were at least 6 million. Sequenced sample: blood. The receptor was isolated from a woman aged 18-29 years in good health.

DNA of the CDR3: TGCAGTGCCAAATCCCATGTCCCCCTCCTGAATGAACGAAGGAATTCACCCCTCCACTTT. This translates into CSAKSHVPLLNERRNSPLHF. The chain has TRBV20-1 and TRBJ1-6; no clear D. The CDR3 contains 20 residues. V lost 6 bases, J lost 7 bases, and 34 bases lay in between. The germline V gene encodes CDR1 DFQATT and CDR2 SNEGSKA (reference sequence).